The rows below give T cell receptor beta chains drawn from one sample of a study of shared clonotypes between healthy human individuals. Sequenced by immunoSEQ multiplex PCR; TCRdb stores in-frame clones only, minus some. This sample has about 1.5 million clones, with 95% to 99% found just once. Sequencing input: naive CD4+ T cells sorted from blood. The source is a man between 25 and 39 years old in good health. Both conserved end residues are part of each CDR3. A D gene is named only where the DNA matches it firmly.

d_call j_call v_call cdr3_length cdr3_aa cdr3_nt
NA TRBJ2-5 TRBV9 13 CASSRGMLETQYF TGTGCCAGCAGCCGCGGGATGTTAGAGACCCAGTACTTC
NA TRBJ2-7 TRBV7-2 14 CASSLLGGLYEQYF TGTGCCAGCAGCTTACTTGGGGGGCTCTACGAGCAGTACTTC
NA TRBJ1-1 TRBV10-1 14 CASSEGGARTEAFF TGCGCCAGCAGTGAAGGGGGGGCGAGGACTGAAGCTTTCTTT
NA TRBJ1-5 TRBV5-6 15 CASSLDGMPDQPQHF TGTGCCAGCAGCTTGGACGGGATGCCCGATCAGCCCCAGCATTTT
TRBD1 TRBJ2-2 TRBV29-1 15 CSVLRDRGHTGELFF TGCAGCGTTTTGCGGGACAGGGGGCACACCGGGGAGCTGTTTTTT
NA TRBJ2-1 TRBV20-1 11 CSARSAYEQFF TGCAGTGCTAGATCCGCTTATGAGCAGTTCTTC
TRBD1 TRBJ1-2 TRBV29-1 13 CSAKQGAHYGYTF TGCAGCGCGAAACAGGGGGCCCACTATGGCTACACCTTC
TRBD2 TRBJ2-7 TRBV5-4 16 CASSAPPKAGGSEQYF TGTGCCAGCAGCGCCCCTCCCAAAGCGGGAGGAAGCGAGCAGTACTTC
TRBD2 TRBJ2-7 TRBV5-1 17 CASRLASGRALTYEQYF TGCGCCAGCAGATTGGCCAGCGGGAGGGCCCTAACCTACGAGCAGTACTTC
NA TRBJ2-1 TRBV14 13 CASSQDRESEQFF TGTGCCAGCAGCCAAGATCGAGAAAGTGAGCAGTTCTTC
NA TRBJ2-5 TRBV28 12 CASSLRGRTQYF TGTGCCAGCAGTTTACGTGGAAGGACCCAGTACTTC
NA TRBJ1-3 TRBV4-1 15 CASSQDGTSGNTIYF TGCGCCAGCAGCCAGGACGGAACCTCTGGAAACACCATATATTTT
NA TRBJ2-2 TRBV18 17 CASSPSGDLRLTGELFF TGTGCCAGCTCACCATCGGGAGACCTAAGATTAACCGGGGAGCTGTTTTTT
TRBD2 TRBJ2-7 TRBV28 17 CASSSPVSGSSSYEQYF TGTGCCAGCAGTTCACCTGTCAGCGGGAGTAGCTCCTACGAGCAGTACTTC
NA TRBJ2-1 TRBV18 15 CASSTKGGPYNEQFF TGTGCCAGTTCAACCAAGGGCGGGCCGTACAATGAGCAGTTCTTC
TRBD1 TRBJ1-1 TRBV19 15 CASSTRDREGTEAFF TGTGCCAGTAGTACCCGCGACAGGGAGGGCACTGAAGCTTTCTTT
TRBD1 TRBJ1-4 TRBV5-1 15 CASSPLPTGDEKLFF TGCGCCAGCAGCCCACTACCGACAGGGGATGAAAAACTGTTTTTT
NA TRBJ2-1 TRBV5-1 14 CASTNQKKPLEQFF TGCGCCAGCACAAATCAAAAGAAGCCCCTTGAGCAGTTCTTC